These T cell receptor beta chains were read from a single sample in a study of T cells in Graves' hyperthyroidism and ophthalmopathy. MiXCR, run by TCRdb on the multiplex PCR reads, gives a single entry per CDR3 protein. The repertoire has fewer than 400,000 distinct CDR3 sequences, roughly 25% of them found once; the top ten carry less than 75%. Sequenced: blood. The origin of the receptors is a man aged 50 or older with Graves' hyperthyroidism. The CDR3 runs from the conserved cysteine through the conserved F or W. Each record gives: D gene, V gene, J gene, clone size, CDR3 protein, CDR3 DNA. The D gene is left open where the match is weak. Part of the rows lack a size; the others show once, few, many or a class for expanded clones.

TRBD1,TRBV6-1,TRBJ2-1,few,CASRGPFGQGSYNEQFF,TGTGCCAGCAGAGGACCTTTCGGACAGGGTAGCTACAATGAGCAGTTCTTC
TRBD2,TRBV28,TRBJ2-5,few,CASSPPGLAVYF,TGTGCCAGCAGTCCACCCGGGCTAGCGGTTTACTTC
-,TRBV5-1,TRBJ1-1,many,CASSLGAGANEAFF,TGCGCCAGCAGCTTGGGGGCGGGGGCGAATGAAGCTTTCTTT
-,TRBV4-1,TRBJ2-7,-,CASSQDVTRAEQYF,TGCGCCAGCAGCCAAGATGTAACCCGGGCCGAGCAGTACTTC
-,TRBV7-3,TRBJ2-1,-,CAISLGGNEQFF,TGTGCCATCAGTCTGGGTGGAAATGAGCAGTTCTTC
TRBD1,TRBV15,TRBJ2-2,-,CATSRERGQGSTGELFF,TGTGCCACCAGCAGAGAGAGGGGACAGGGATCCACCGGGGAGCTGTTTTTT
TRBD2,TRBV19,TRBJ2-5,once,CASSIQSGREAQYF,TGTGCCAGTAGTATACAAAGCGGGAGAGAGGCCCAGTACTTC
TRBD2,TRBV29-1,TRBJ2-1,-,CSVNLADNEQFF,TGCAGCGTTAACCTAGCGGATAATGAGCAGTTCTTC
TRBD2,TRBV28,TRBJ2-1,many,CASSRGLAASNEQFF,TGTGCCAGCAGCCGAGGACTAGCGGCCAGCAATGAGCAGTTCTTC
-,TRBV18,TRBJ2-2,few,CASSPPQGTNTGELFF,TGTGCCAGCTCACCGCCTCAGGGGACCAACACCGGGGAGCTGTTTTTT
-,TRBV6-1,TRBJ2-1,few,CASSEAGPSYNEQFF,TGTGCCAGCAGTGAAGCGGGCCCCTCCTACAATGAGCAGTTCTTC
-,TRBV27,TRBJ2-2,many,CASKRTSNTGELFF,TGTGCCAGCAAGAGGACGAGTAACACCGGGGAGCTGTTTTTT
-,TRBV7-4,TRBJ1-3,-,CASSLSQAGNTIYF,TGTGCCAGCAGTTTGTCCCAGGCTGGAAACACCATATATTTT
-,TRBV7-9,TRBJ1-6,many,CASSSRNSPLHF,TGTGCCAGCAGCTCACGGAATTCACCCCTCCACTTT
-,TRBV6-5,TRBJ2-7,few,CASSYFGVSTNEQYF,TGTGCCAGCAGTTACTTCGGCGTATCAACGAACGAGCAGTACTTC
TRBD1,TRBV7-9,TRBJ2-7,few,CASSTGDRISYEQYF,TGTGCCAGCAGCACGGGGGACAGGATCTCCTACGAGCAGTACTTC
-,TRBV25-1,TRBJ2-4,-,CASSESKLAKNIQYF,TGTGCCAGCAGTGAATCCAAGTTAGCCAAAAACATTCAGTACTTC
TRBD2,TRBV7-7,TRBJ2-1,few,CASSSREGLYNEQFF,TGTGCTAGCAGCTCTCGGGAGGGGCTCTACAATGAGCAGTTCTTC
-,TRBV18,TRBJ1-5,-,CASSPSVDNQPQHF,TGTGCCAGCTCACCGAGCGTAGACAATCAGCCCCAGCATTTT
TRBD1,TRBV2,TRBJ2-1,-,CAGRGQGAHEQFF,TGTGCCGGTAGGGGGCAGGGGGCCCATGAGCAGTTCTTC
-,TRBV9,TRBJ1-1,few,CASSVGVTVNTEAFF,TGTGCCAGCAGCGTAGGGGTGACAGTGAACACTGAAGCTTTCTTT
-,TRBV2,TRBJ1-3,few,CASIFRISAGNTIYF,TGTGCCAGCATATTTAGGATTAGTGCTGGAAACACCATATATTTT
TRBD2,TRBV7-9,TRBJ2-3,few,CASSSALSGRVTDTQYF,TGTGCCAGCAGCTCGGCCCTCAGCGGGAGGGTCACAGATACGCAGTATTTT
TRBD1,TRBV11-3,TRBJ2-7,-,CASSPGQRTGPSSYEQYF,TGTGCCAGCAGCCCCGGTCAGCGGACAGGGCCGAGCTCCTACGAGCAGTACTTC